This passage covers 2 T cell receptor beta chains from one sample sequenced in a study of molecular identifiers for immune sequencing clone quantification. MiXCR, applied by TCRdb to the PCR reads, yields one record per CDR3 protein. The sample includes about 640,000 distinct CDR3 sequences, nearly 20% of them seen just once. The sequenced material came from naive CD8+ T cells from blood, with Jurkat cell RNA spiked in. Subset denoted: FACS-sorted CD8+CD4-CCR7+CD45RA+ naive T cells. These receptors all come from a human donor in good health. Some libraries in this study had Jurkat cell RNA spiked in.

This clonotype was seen only a few times. The chain couples TRBV24-1 to TRBJ2-3; 8 bases align to TRBD2. Trimming removed 9 bases from V and 3 bases from J; junction bases left unmatched: 10. CDR3 length equals 15 residues. Germline CDR1 KGHDR, CDR2 SFDVKD. CDR3 sequence: CATQGSGRRTDTQYF. CDR3 coding DNA: TGTGCCACCCAGGGGAGCGGGAGAAGGACAGATACGCAGTATTTT.

V usage is TRBV19 and J usage is TRBJ2-1; D might be TRBD1 (5 bases). Germline CDR1 LNHDA, CDR2 SQIVND (reference sequence). V was clipped by 1 base and J by 6 bases, with 13 bases between them. The CDR3 is made up of 15 amino acids. The CDR3 loop is CASSIVMTVFNEQFF. As DNA, the CDR3 is TGTGCCAGTAGTATAGTTATGACAGTTTTCAATGAGCAGTTCTTC.